This T cell receptor beta chain was profiled in a study of blood T cell repertoires in COVID-19. Study-level background: Samples representing acute and convalescent COVID-19 were sourced from the United States, Italy and Spain.

V was shortened by 3 bases and J by 1 base, with 13 bases between the two germline ends. CDR3 size: 15 residues. Germline CDR1 reads SGHRS; CDR2 reads YFSETQ. Using immunoSEQ multiplex PCR, the repertoire was profiled, and TCRdb retains in-frame clones only, with some absent. Seen here are about 50,000 clones, over 75% observed once, and the top ten hold 20% to 30%. Sequenced: peripheral blood. The TCR comes from a woman over 75 with COVID-19, enrolled during active disease. This chain connects TRBV5-1 to TRBJ2-5, with TRBD2 as a possible D gene (5 bases). CDR3 amino acids: CASSWRLTSQETQYF. As DNA, the CDR3 is TGCGCCAGCAGCTGGAGGTTAACTTCCCAAGAGACCCAGTACTTC.